This passage covers 12 T cell receptor beta chains from one sample sequenced in a study of cytomegalovirus exposure and HLA in healthy donors. A multiplex PCR was run with 60 Vbeta primers and 13 Jbeta primers. Assay used: immunoSEQ multiplex PCR; TCRdb lists only in-frame clones, some missing. This sample carries around 140,000 clones, with roughly 1.5% going to the ten biggest clones. Sequenced input: PBMCs. The receptors here all came from a woman in her forties in good health and CMV-seronegative.

This chain's CDR3 is CASSQTQGSGQPQHF. The CDR3, as DNA: TGTGCCAGCAGCCAAACACAGGGTTCGGGACAGCCCCAGCATTTT. V is TRBV4-2 and J is TRBJ1-5; tentative D call: TRBD1 (6 bases). The V and J ends lost 2 bases and 7 bases respectively, with 15 bases between them. CDR3 length: 15 residues. The germline gives CDR1 LGHNA, CDR2 YNFKEQ.

V usage is TRBV9 and J usage is TRBJ1-6; 10 bases fit TRBD1. V was pared by 4 bases and J by 0 bases, with 13 bases of the junction left unmatched. Germline V lookup: CDR1 SGDLS, CDR2 YYNGEE. This CDR3 is built from 20 residues. For the CDR3, the DNA is TGTGCCAGCAGCCTGAAACCCGGGACAGGGGAGAGCTCCTATAATTCACCCCTCCACTTT. The encoded protein is CASSLKPGTGESSYNSPLHF.

The chain recombines TRBV10-3 with TRBJ2-7; perhaps TRBD1 as D (5 bases). The CDR3 has 13 amino acids. V was shortened by 7 bases and J by 5 bases, with 15 bases between the two germline ends. Germline V lookup: CDR1 ENHRY, CDR2 SYGVKD. The chain's CDR3 is CAIKRGTLNEQYF. CDR3 nucleotides: TGTGCCATCAAAAGGGGAACATTAAACGAGCAGTACTTC.

The rearrangement links TRBV28 to TRBJ2-7; D perhaps matches TRBD1 (7 bases). CDR1 is MDHEN and CDR2 is SYDVKM in the germline V gene. The CDR3 is made up of 14 amino acids. The V and J ends lost 4 bases and 4 bases respectively, with 14 bases between them. CDR3 protein: CASSSPSGGYEQYV. The CDR3 nucleotides are TGTGCCAGCAGTTCCCCGTCAGGGGGGTACGAGCAGTACGTC.

The chain employs TRBV28 and TRBJ1-4; D is unresolved. The CDR3 has 16 residues. Germline CDR1 and CDR2: MDHEN and SYDVKM. Trimming removed 6 bases at V and 8 bases at J, with 22 bases between. In DNA, the CDR3 is TGTGCCAGCAGCCCCCAAGCTGGACTCCGACGGGAAAAACTGTTTTTT. Translating gives CASSPQAGLRREKLFF.

The V call is TRBV28, the J call TRBJ2-7, with D unresolved. V was trimmed by 8 bases and J by 4 bases, leaving 15 bases between them. This CDR3 contains 13 residues. CDR1 is MDHEN, CDR2 SYDVKM, per germline. CDR3 region: CASLQQDTYEQYF. The CDR3 coding sequence is TGTGCCAGCCTACAGCAGGATACTTACGAGCAGTACTTC. Using reference TRBV28 and TRBJ2-7 for the parts outside the CDR3, the full variable domain is DVKVTQSSRYLVKRTGEKVFLECVQDMDHENMFWYRQDPGLGLRLIYFSYDVKMKEKGDIPEGYSVSREKKERFSLILESASTNQTSMYLCASLQQDTYEQYFGPGTRLTVT.

This sequence joins TRBV15 and TRBJ2-7; 7 bases fit TRBD1. The CDR3 contains 14 residues. V shed 5 bases and J 9 bases; nucleotides not matched to a gene: 13. Germline assignment: CDR1 LNHNV and CDR2 YYDKDF (reference sequence). CDR3 sequence: CATSEGNYRGLQYF. CDR3 bases: TGTGCCACCAGCGAGGGGAACTACAGGGGATTGCAGTACTTC.

The chain links TRBV5-1 to TRBJ2-4; D is undetermined. This CDR3 has 17 residues. Germline V CDR1 and CDR2: SGHRS, YFSETQ. Between the trimmed V and J ends, which lost 0 bases and 3 bases, there was a span of 16 bases. For the CDR3, the DNA is TGCGCCAGCAGCTTGGCCTCGAGCGCGGCCGGCAAAAACATTCAGTACTTC. Its protein product is CASSLASSAAGKNIQYF. Full variable domain (missing parts from reference TRBV5-1 and TRBJ2-4): KAGVTQTPRYLIKTRGQQVTLSCSPISGHRSVSWYQQTPGQGLQFLFEYFSETQRNKGNFPGRFSGRQFSNSRSEMNVSTLELGDSALYLCASSLASSAAGKNIQYFGAGTRLSVL.

The chain joins TRBV5-1 to TRBJ2-1; 11 bases align to TRBD2. CDR3 length equals 15 residues. Looked up from germline, CDR1 is SGHRS and CDR2 is YFSETQ. With V trimmed by 2 bases and J by 4 bases, 2 bases remained unmatched. CDR3 loop: CASSLTSGGYNEQFF. The CDR3 nucleotides read TGCGCCAGCAGCTTAACTAGCGGGGGATACAATGAGCAGTTCTTC.

The J gene is TRBJ1-1, the V gene TRBV19, with a possible D match to TRBD1 (6 bases). The germline CDR1 and CDR2 sequences are LNHDA and SQIVND (reference sequence). V gave up 10 bases and J gave up 0 bases, with 18 bases separating them. CDR3 length: 15 amino acids. As DNA, the CDR3 is TGTGCCACCGGGGACCATGGGGGCCTGAACACTGAAGCTTTCTTT. This encodes CATGDHGGLNTEAFF.

V is TRBV19 and J is TRBJ2-7; D gene ambiguous. Germline V gene data show CDR1 as LNHDA and CDR2 as SQIVND (reference sequence). Trimming removed 3 bases at V and 3 bases at J, with 12 bases between. CDR3 length: 14 amino acids. DNA for the CDR3: TGTGCCAGTAGTATTTTGGGTTCGGGCTACGAGCAGTACTTC. Translating it yields CASSILGSGYEQYF. Combining the CDR3 with reference TRBV19 and TRBJ2-7 gives the whole variable domain DGGITQSPKYLFRKEGQNVTLSCEQNLNHDAMYWYRQDPGQGLRLIYYSQIVNDFQKGDIAEGYSVSREKKESFPLTVTSAQKNPTAFYLCASSILGSGYEQYFGPGTRLTVT.

This chain joins TRBV2 and TRBJ1-2; 8 positions match TRBD1. V shed 0 bases, J shed 4 bases, and the junction held 7 bases outside the gene matches. Germline V gives CDR1 SNHLY, CDR2 FYNNEI. This CDR3 region has 16 residues. The CDR3 region is CASSEAPTGDFYGYTF. CDR3 sequence (DNA): TGTGCCAGCAGTGAAGCGCCGACAGGGGACTTCTATGGCTACACCTTC.